The 11 T cell receptor beta chains reported below all come from one sample, sequenced in a study of T cell changes during pregnancy in multiple sclerosis. Clones were sequenced by immunoSEQ multiplex PCR, and TCRdb holds only the in-frame ones, with some missing. The table lists under 75,000 clones, approximately 91% of them singletons. The input for sequencing was CD4+ T cells from peripheral blood mononuclear cells, taken after pregnancy. All receptors come from a female donor with multiple sclerosis, enrolled in a pregnancy study.

This rearrangement joins TRBV25-1 to TRBJ2-2; TRBD2 agrees at 7 bases. CDR1 MGHDK and CDR2 SYGVNS come from the germline V gene. This CDR3 has 17 residues. V was clipped by 1 base and J by 3 bases; unmatched bases: 8. The CDR3 bases are TGTGCCAGCAGTGAATCCCCCCTAGCGGCTTACACCGGGGAGCTGTTTTTT. As protein: CASSESPLAAYTGELFF. The variable domain in full, with the rest retrieved from reference TRBV25-1 and TRBJ2-2, is EADIYQTPRYLVIGTGKKITLECSQTMGHDKMYWYQQDPGMELHLIHYSYGVNSTEKGDLSSESTVSRIRTEHFPLTLESARPSHTSQYLCASSESPLAAYTGELFFGEGSRLTVL.

The rearrangement uses TRBV27 and TRBJ1-1, with TRBD1 matching 9 bases. There are 16 residues in the CDR3. V lost 5 bases, J lost 4 bases, and 11 bases stayed unmatched. CDR1 MNHEY and CDR2 SMNVEV come from the germline V gene (reference sequence). CDR3: CASSNSPGTGITEAFF. Written as DNA, the CDR3 is TGTGCCAGCAGTAATTCCCCCGGGACAGGGATCACTGAAGCTTTCTTT.

CDR3 in amino acids: CAIRDRGDQPQHF. Written as DNA, the CDR3 is TGTGCCATCAGGGACAGGGGGGATCAGCCCCAGCATTTT. The chain combines TRBV10-3 with TRBJ1-5; 10 bases are a match to TRBD1. The length of the CDR3 is 13 residues. V lost 6 bases to trimming and J lost 5 bases; unmatched junction nucleotides: 1. Germline V lookup: CDR1 ENHRY, CDR2 SYGVKD.

The V gene is TRBV19, the J gene TRBJ2-1; 11 nucleotides agree with TRBD2. V shed 6 bases and J 8 bases; nucleotides not matched to a gene: 12. In germline, CDR1 is LNHDA, CDR2 SQIVND (reference sequence). The CDR3 loop spans 16 amino acids. The CDR3 loop reads CASRGTSGRGSDEQFF. The CDR3 nucleotides are TGTGCCAGTAGGGGTACTAGCGGGAGAGGATCGGATGAGCAGTTCTTC.

This chain joins TRBV5-4 and TRBJ1-2; 7 bases map to TRBD1. V was pared by 4 bases and J by 4 bases, with 7 bases of the junction left unmatched. The germline CDR1 and CDR2 sequences are SGHNT and YYREEE (reference sequence). The CDR3 contains 14 residues. The CDR3 nucleotides read TGTGCCAGCAGCCAGAGGGGGCAGGGCTATGGCTACACCTTC. It translates to CASSQRGQGYGYTF.

The chain combines TRBV15 with TRBJ2-5; TRBD2 agrees at 7 bases. This CDR3 spans 15 amino acids. Trimming removed 0 bases from V and 5 bases from J; junction bases left unmatched: 6. Germline V gives CDR1 LNHNV, CDR2 YYDKDF (reference sequence). The CDR3 DNA follows: TGTGCCACCAGCAGAGAAGCGGGAAAGGGTGAGACCCAGTACTTC. Protein sequence: CATSREAGKGETQYF.

J is TRBJ2-2 and V is TRBV5-4, with D possibly TRBD2 on 6 matching bases. V was clipped by 4 bases and J by 3 bases, with 13 bases between them. There are 15 residues in the CDR3. Germline assignment: CDR1 SGHNT and CDR2 YYREEE (reference sequence). The CDR3 is CASSGSSEHTGELFF. DNA for the CDR3: TGTGCCAGCAGCGGCTCTAGCGAGCACACCGGGGAGCTGTTTTTT.

The V and J genes are TRBV9 and TRBJ2-5; D ambiguous. The CDR3 length is 15 residues. The V end was cut by 0 bases, the J end by 0 bases, with 9 bases between. The germline gives CDR1 SGDLS, CDR2 YYNGEE. CDR3 amino acids: CASSVGSVDQETQYF. In DNA form, the CDR3 reads TGTGCCAGCAGCGTAGGTTCGGTCGACCAAGAGACCCAGTACTTC. Full variable domain (remainder filled in from reference TRBV9 and TRBJ2-5): DSGVTQTPKHLITATGQRVTLRCSPRSGDLSVYWYQQSLDQGLQFLIQYYNGEERAKGNILERFSAQQFPDLHSELNLSSLELGDSALYFCASSVGSVDQETQYFGPGTRLLVL.

The DNA for the CDR3 is TGTGCCAGCAGCTTAGGCGGGGGGCCCTTGGATGAGCAGTTCTTC. As protein: CASSLGGGPLDEQFF. The chain employs TRBV7-9 and TRBJ2-1; 8 bases align to TRBD2. The CDR3 totals 15 residues. With 1 base clipped from V and 8 bases from J, the junction kept 7 bases outside the gene matches. Germline values: CDR1 SEHNR, CDR2 FQNEAQ (reference sequence). Using reference TRBV7-9 and TRBJ2-1 for the parts outside the CDR3, the full variable domain is DTGVSQNPRHKITKRGQNVTFRCDPISEHNRLYWYRQTLGQGPEFLTYFQNEAQLEKSRLLSDRFSAERPKGSFSTLEIQRTEQGDSAMYLCASSLGGGPLDEQFFGPGTRLTVL.

The chain joins TRBV30 to TRBJ2-7; D may be TRBD1 (5 bases). The germline gives CDR1 GTSNPN, CDR2 SVGIG (reference sequence). V shed 0 bases and J shed 9 bases, with 15 bases lying between them. The CDR3 is made up of 13 amino acids. The CDR3 protein is CAWSVGRGRRQYF. CDR3 bases: TGTGCCTGGAGTGTAGGAAGGGGAAGGCGGCAGTACTTC.

The chain couples TRBV5-1 to TRBJ2-7; 8 nucleotides agree with TRBD1. CDR3 length: 13 residues. CDR1 is SGHRS, CDR2 YFSETQ, per germline. V shed 4 bases, J shed 3 bases, and the junction held 3 bases outside the gene matches. This CDR3 is CASSPDRVYEQYF. The CDR3 region has the DNA TGCGCCAGCAGCCCGGACAGGGTCTACGAGCAGTACTTC.